This TCR beta chain stems from a study of early T cells in non-severe SARS-CoV-2 infection. This clonotype turned up a few times. V dropped 1 base and J dropped 5 bases, with 14 bases sitting between them. CDR1 SGHTA and CDR2 FQGNSA come from the germline V gene. The CDR3 runs to 15 residues. TCRdb ran MiXCR on the 5' RACE reads and lists one entry per CDR3 protein. The data contain around 80,000 distinct CDR3 sequences, more than 9% of them singletons. The clonotype was recovered from an adult who was a healthcare worker with PCR-confirmed SARS-CoV-2 infection or an uninfected control (not recorded which). Sequenced material: whole blood, taken at baseline. This chain uses TRBV7-2 with TRBJ1-2; D not certain. The CDR3 region has the DNA TGTGCCAGCAGCTTAGTTACAGACCCGAATTATGGCTACACCTTC. Protein product: CASSLVTDPNYGYTF.